One sample yielded the 27 T cell receptor beta chains listed below, sequenced in a study of blood T cell repertoires in COVID-19. Profiled with immunoSEQ multiplex PCR; TCRdb holds only in-frame clones, not every one. Counted here are about 280,000 clones, 86% occurring once; the ten biggest clones make up about 10%. Input material: peripheral blood. All receptors come from a man aged 35 to 55 with active or convalescent COVID-19.

The chain employs TRBV6-5 and TRBJ2-1; the D is unclear. There are 13 residues in the CDR3. The V end was cut by 0 bases, the J end by 8 bases, with 8 bases between. Germline CDR1 reads MNHEY; CDR2 reads SVGAGI. The CDR3 is CASSYSASDEQFF. The CDR3 nucleotides read TGTGCCAGCAGTTACTCTGCCTCAGATGAGCAGTTCTTC.

Here the CDR3 reads CASSRRFGDTEAFF. DNA for the CDR3: TGCGCCAGCAGCCGACGGTTCGGGGACACTGAAGCTTTCTTT. The rearrangement joins TRBV10-1 to TRBJ1-1; D unclear. The CDR3 has 14 amino acids. CDR1 and CDR2 (germline): WNHNN, SYGVQD (reference sequence). V shed 6 bases and J shed 3 bases, with 14 bases lying between them.

The chain couples TRBV5-8 to TRBJ1-1, with 7 nucleotides matching TRBD1. Germline CDR1 reads SGHTS; CDR2 reads YDEGEE. V lost 4 bases to trimming and J lost 2 bases; unmatched junction nucleotides: 5. The length of the CDR3 is 14 residues. The CDR3 here is CASSRGTVNTEAFF. CDR3 coding DNA: TGTGCCAGCAGCAGAGGGACAGTTAACACTGAAGCTTTCTTT.

The chain uses TRBV19 and TRBJ2-7, with 8 nucleotides matching TRBD1. The CDR3 is 13 amino acids. V dropped 4 bases and J dropped 3; count of bases not matched to a gene: 2. Looked up from germline, CDR1 is LNHDA and CDR2 is SQIVND (reference sequence). The CDR3 region has the DNA TGTGCCAGTAGTACAACAGGGGGCTACGAGCAGTACTTC. Amino acids: CASSTTGGYEQYF.

This chain uses TRBV11-2 with TRBJ1-1; D gene uncertain. V shed 3 bases and J shed 3 bases, with 5 bases lying between them. This CDR3 has 12 residues. CDR1 and CDR2 from the germline V gene are SGHAT and FQNNGV. The CDR3 DNA reads TGTGCCAGCAGCTTCTCCGACACTGAAGCTTTCTTT. As protein: CASSFSDTEAFF. Full variable domain (remainder filled in from reference TRBV11-2 and TRBJ1-1): EAGVAQSPRYKIIEKRQSVAFWCNPISGHATLYWYQQILGQGPKLLIQFQNNGVVDDSQLPKDRFSAERLKGVDSTLKIQPAKLEDSAVYLCASSFSDTEAFFGQGTRLTVV.

This clone was detected once. The rearrangement uses TRBV6-5 and TRBJ2-1; 10 positions match TRBD2. The CDR3 extends over 15 amino acids. From germline, CDR1 is MNHEY and CDR2 SVGAGI. After removal of 4 bases from V and 7 bases from J, the junction contained 7 bases not matched to a gene. The CDR3 nucleotides are TGTGCCAGCAGTTTCCCCGGGACTAGCGAGAATGAGCAGTTCTTC. The encoded protein is CASSFPGTSENEQFF.

The chain carries TRBV5-4 and TRBJ2-4, with D perhaps matching TRBD1 (5 bases). CDR3 length equals 14 residues. CDR1 is SGHNT, CDR2 YYREEE, per germline (reference sequence). The V gene lost 7 bases and the J gene lost 7 bases, with 18 bases spanning the gap. CDR3 DNA sequence: TGTGCCAGCGGCAAAAAGGACACCGCGAACATTCAGTACTTC. It is translated as CASGKKDTANIQYF. The variable domain in full, completed from reference TRBV5-4 and TRBJ2-4, reads ETGVTQSPTHLIKTRGQQVTLRCSSQSGHNTVSWYQQALGQGPQFIFQYYREEENGRGNFPPRFSGLQFPNYSSELNVNALELDDSALYLCASGKKDTANIQYFGAGTRLSVL.

This chain links TRBV24-1 with TRBJ2-1; D is possibly TRBD1 (6 bases). Germline V gene lookup returns CDR1 KGHDR and CDR2 SFDVKD. There are 14 residues in the CDR3. The V end was cut by 4 bases, the J end by 5 bases, with 11 bases between. CDR3 in amino acids: CATSEGTQDNEQFF. CDR3 DNA sequence: TGTGCCACCAGTGAGGGGACACAGGACAATGAGCAGTTCTTC.

The rearrangement links TRBV7-8 to TRBJ2-1; 7 bases align to TRBD2. Germline CDR1 reads SGHVS; CDR2 reads FQNEAQ. The V and J ends lost 5 bases and 4 bases, in that order; junction bases with no gene match: 8. CDR3 length equals 15 residues. The CDR3 sequence: CASSPTGREYNEQFF. CDR3 coding DNA: TGTGCCAGCAGCCCTACGGGGAGGGAGTACAATGAGCAGTTCTTC.

J is TRBJ2-3 and V is TRBV7-6; 13 positions match TRBD2. The CDR3 totals 15 residues. Germline CDR1 and CDR2: SGHVS and FNYEAQ. V shed 5 bases and J 5 bases; nucleotides not matched to a gene: 4. In DNA, the CDR3 is TGTGCCAGCAGCCCGGGACTAGCGGGGTTAGATACGCAGTATTTT. Amino acids: CASSPGLAGLDTQYF.

V and J are TRBV7-6 and TRBJ1-4, with a tentative D call TRBD1 (5 bases). Germline CDR1 and CDR2: SGHVS and FNYEAQ. Deletions cut 1 base from V and 3 bases from J, with 18 bases between. CDR3 size: 18 residues. Here the CDR3 reads CASSLGPGYYKSNEKLFF. CDR3 DNA sequence: TGTGCCAGCAGCTTAGGTCCAGGGTATTATAAATCTAATGAAAAACTGTTTTTT. Full variable domain (missing parts from reference TRBV7-6 and TRBJ1-4): GAGVSQSPRYKVTKRGQDVALRCDPISGHVSLYWYRQALGQGPEFLTYFNYEAQQDKSGLPNDRFSAERPEGSISTLTIQRTEQRDSAMYRCASSLGPGYYKSNEKLFFGSGTQLSVL.

This clone occurred once. The sample holds other DNA sequences that translate to the same CDR3. This chain links TRBV4-1 with TRBJ2-7; D uncertain. V was pared by 0 bases and J by 4 bases, with 7 bases between. The CDR3 totals 13 residues. CDR1 and CDR2 (germline): MGHRA, YSYEKL. DNA of the CDR3: TGCGCCAGCAGCCAAGATAGAGGTTACGAGCAGTACTTC. Amino acid sequence: CASSQDRGYEQYF.

This clone was observed once. This chain joins TRBV5-4 and TRBJ2-2, with 9 positions matching TRBD1. The ends lost 4 bases at V and 5 bases at J; junction bases unmatched: 6. Germline CDR1 reads SGHNT; CDR2 reads YYREEE (reference sequence). This CDR3 is 15 amino acids long. The CDR3 DNA sequence: TGTGCCAGCAGCCACGACAGGGGGAGGACCGGGGAGCTGTTTTTT. Amino acids: CASSHDRGRTGELFF.

The CDR3 loop is CATSDPVVKGYTF. As DNA, the CDR3 is TGTGCCACCAGTGATCCGGTGGTGAAAGGCTACACCTTC. The V gene is TRBV24-1, the J gene TRBJ1-2; D remains unclear. Germline V gene lookup returns CDR1 KGHDR and CDR2 SFDVKD. The V end was cut by 3 bases, the J end by 8 bases, with 12 bases between. This CDR3 has 13 amino acids.

This chain uses TRBV29-1 with TRBJ1-2; no reliable D call. The ends were cut back, 3 bases at V and 5 bases at J, with 10 bases in the middle. This CDR3 has 12 amino acids. Germline V gene lookup returns CDR1 SQVTM and CDR2 ANQGSEA. This CDR3 is CSVDSGGYGYTF. The DNA for the CDR3 is TGCAGCGTTGACTCCGGAGGGTATGGCTACACCTTC.

The chain combines TRBV5-1 with TRBJ1-4; 9 nucleotides line up with TRBD1. The J segment lost 9 bases and the V segment lost 3 bases, leaving 6 bases of the junction unmatched. This CDR3 region has 14 residues. From germline, CDR1 is SGHRS and CDR2 YFSETQ. Here the CDR3 reads CASSSGQGAKKLFF. CDR3 nucleotides: TGCGCCAGCAGCTCGGGACAGGGCGCGAAAAAACTGTTTTTT. Using reference TRBV5-1 and TRBJ1-4 for the parts outside the CDR3, the full variable domain is KAGVTQTPRYLIKTRGQQVTLSCSPISGHRSVSWYQQTPGQGLQFLFEYFSETQRNKGNFPGRFSGRQFSNSRSEMNVSTLELGDSALYLCASSSGQGAKKLFFGSGTQLSVL.

In its sample, this clone was seen once. V usage is TRBV27 and J usage is TRBJ2-7, with 8 positions matching TRBD1. The germline V gene has CDR1 MNHEY and CDR2 SMNVEV (reference sequence). V dropped 4 bases and J dropped 3; count of bases not matched to a gene: 2. The CDR3 totals 13 residues. The CDR3 nucleotides read TGTGCCAGCAGTTCAGGGGGCCACTACGAGCAGTACTTC. The encoded protein is CASSSGGHYEQYF.

The rearrangement joins TRBV5-6 to TRBJ1-4, with D uncertain. V lost 0 bases and J 7 bases, leaving 10 bases between the germline ends. Per germline, CDR1 SGHDT and CDR2 YYEEEE. The CDR3 spans 14 residues. The CDR3 DNA sequence: TGTGCCAGCAGCTTGGTGGGTTCGGGTGAAAAACTGTTTTTT. As protein: CASSLVGSGEKLFF.

About this clone itself: Distinct nucleotide sequences in the sample also encode this CDR3. The chain joins TRBV28 to TRBJ1-2; TRBD1 matches at 7 bases. CDR1 is MDHEN and CDR2 is SYDVKM in the germline V gene. The CDR3 contains 13 residues. J lost 3 bases, V lost 4 bases, and 2 bases had no gene match. The CDR3 DNA is TGTGCCAGCAGTTCGACAGGGTACTATGGCTACACCTTC. Protein: CASSSTGYYGYTF.

The chain has TRBV3-1 (or the pseudogene TRBV3-2) and TRBJ1-6; 9 bases are a match to TRBD1. The CDR3 is 14 amino acids. Trimming took 4 bases from V and 7 from J; bases not matched to a gene: 2. Germline V gene lookup returns CDR1 LGHDT and CDR2 YNNKEL (reference sequence). The CDR3 region is CASSRGTGNSPLHF. CDR3 DNA sequence: TGTGCCAGCAGCCGTGGGACAGGGAATTCACCCCTCCACTTT.

This chain connects TRBV27 to TRBJ2-1, with 15 nucleotides matching TRBD2. Germline lookup yields CDR1 MNHEY and CDR2 SMNVEV (reference sequence). The junction had 9 bases not matched to a gene; V was cut back by 2 bases and J by 7 bases. The CDR3 is 18 residues long. CDR3 coding DNA: TGTGCCAGCAGTTTAGAACCCGGACTAGCGGGGGGGCCGAATGAGCAGTTCTTC. Protein sequence: CASSLEPGLAGGPNEQFF.

The genes are TRBV18 and TRBJ2-2, with D possibly matching TRBD2 (5 bases). The V end was cut by 3 bases, the J end by 3 bases, with 11 bases between. Germline V gene lookup returns CDR1 KGHSH and CDR2 LQKENI. The CDR3 sequence is 15 residues long. The CDR3 coding sequence is TGTGCCAGCTCACCTCGGGGTATGGACACCGGGGAGCTGTTTTTT. Residues: CASSPRGMDTGELFF.

J is TRBJ2-5 and V is TRBV2; 14 bases are a match to TRBD2. The germline V gene has CDR1 SNHLY and CDR2 FYNNEI. The trim removed 5 bases at V and 7 bases at J, leaving 6 bases unmatched. This CDR3 is built from 15 residues. CDR3 nucleotide sequence: TGTGCCAGCAGTAAGACTAGCGGGGGGGTACCGACCCAGTACTTC. This gives the protein CASSKTSGGVPTQYF.

This sequence joins TRBV12-3 or TRBV12-4 and TRBJ1-2; TRBD1 agrees at 7 bases. This CDR3 comprises 13 residues. J lost 6 bases, V lost 5 bases, and 6 bases had no gene match. The CDR3 loop reads CASSPDRHNGYTF. The CDR3 DNA sequence: TGTGCCAGCAGTCCGGACAGGCATAATGGCTACACCTTC.

The rearrangement links TRBV9 to TRBJ2-1; TRBD2 matches at 9 bases. Germline lookup yields CDR1 SGDLS and CDR2 YYNGEE. The CDR3 totals 15 residues. The trim removed 4 bases at V and 6 bases at J, leaving 8 bases unmatched. The CDR3 DNA reads as TGTGCCAGCAGCCCCTGGACTAGCGTGGGCAATGAGCAGTTCTTC. Translated, it gives CASSPWTSVGNEQFF.

The chain combines TRBV11-3 with TRBJ2-1; 7 bases match TRBD1. Germline V gene sequence: CDR1 SGHNT, CDR2 YENEEA. V shed 5 bases, J shed 10 bases, and the junction held 5 bases outside the gene matches. The CDR3 spans 12 residues. CDR3 region: CASSQGESEQFF. Here the CDR3 DNA reads TGTGCCAGCAGCCAGGGGGAGAGCGAGCAGTTCTTC.

The chain links TRBV3-1 (or the pseudogene TRBV3-2) to TRBJ1-6, with TRBD1 as a possible D gene (5 bases). Germline CDR1 LGHDT, CDR2 YNNKEL (reference sequence). The CDR3 extends over 16 amino acids. The V end lost 1 base, the J end lost 7 bases, and 14 bases lay between the germline ends. The CDR3 is CASSQGSGGVNSPLHF. In nucleotides, the CDR3 is TGTGCCAGCAGCCAAGGGTCGGGAGGGGTGAATTCACCCCTCCACTTT.